This record looks at one TCR beta chain sequence and its context. These data belong to a study of blood T cell repertoires in COVID-19. Study at large: The study drew acute and convalescent COVID-19 samples from the United States, Italy and Spain. In each case, the material was cDNA or gDNA derived from T cells, B-cell-depleted T cells, or PBMCs.

The CDR3 has 17 residues. The V and J ends lost 3 bases and 8 bases, in that order; junction bases with no gene match: 14. The V gene's germline CDR1 is MNHEY and CDR2 SVGEGT. Authors' data handling: Reference gene primers were amplified, and this amplification served to estimate nucleated cell counts. Clones were read by immunoSEQ multiplex PCR, and TCRdb kept only the in-frame ones, dropping some. V, J and clone size are taken as reported in that table, and D and trimming were inferred from the DNA itself. Here the sample spans 100,000 to 150,000 clones, 75% to 85% being singletons. Material for sequencing was peripheral blood. The chain couples TRBV6-2 or TRBV6-3 to TRBJ2-1, with TRBD2 identical over 9 bases. The TCR sequence derives from a man in his forties with active or convalescent COVID-19. The CDR3 DNA follows: TGTGCCAGCAGTTATTCGGAACCTAGCGGGATTATCGATGAGCAGTTCTTC. Translating gives CASSYSEPSGIIDEQFF.